This entry lists 21 T cell receptor beta chains sequenced from one sample in a study of metastatic and nonmetastatic thyroid tumors. Via MiXCR, TCRdb re-called the PCR reads. The sample includes more than 10,000 clones, roughly a quarter seen only once; the top ten take about 18%. Nobody among the patients had been given any treatment before thyroid surgery. Sample: tumor tissue. These receptors were taken from a female donor with papillary thyroid cancer or a benign thyroid nodule (not recorded which). Some clones in this sample may be carry-over from other donors' samples.

The chain recombines TRBV4-1 with TRBJ1-3, with D unclear. There are 13 residues in the CDR3. Germline CDR1 and CDR2: MGHRA and YSYEKL. V was clipped by 0 bases and J by 4 bases, with 4 bases between them. This CDR3 reads CASSQEPGNTIYF. The CDR3 region has the DNA TGCGCCAGCAGCCAAGAGCCGGGAAACACCATATATTTT.

This clone was seen at least ten times. The V and J genes are TRBV7-8 and TRBJ1-6, with a weak D call TRBD1 (5 bases). Trimming left V 5 bases short and J 7 bases short, with 12 bases between. Germline V lookup: CDR1 SGHVS, CDR2 FQNEAQ. There are 14 residues in the CDR3. In nucleotides, the CDR3 is TGTGCCAGCAGCCTGACAGAGTACAATTCACCCCTCCACTTT. It codes for CASSLTEYNSPLHF.

This clone was seen many times. J is TRBJ2-1 and V is TRBV4-1; possible D gene TRBD1, 5 bases. The germline V and J ends were trimmed by 4 bases and 7 bases, with 14 bases remaining between them. CDR1 and CDR2 from the germline V gene are MGHRA and YSYEKL. The CDR3 totals 14 residues. The CDR3 sequence: CASSRGLLGNEQFF. The CDR3 DNA sequence: TGCGCCAGCAGCCGGGGCCTACTCGGGAATGAGCAGTTCTTC.

By sample fraction, this clone is medium-sized. The J gene is TRBJ2-2, the V gene TRBV3-1; no clear D gene. Trimming took 4 bases from V and 8 from J, leaving 14 bases between them. Per germline, CDR1 LGHDT and CDR2 YNNKEL (reference sequence). This CDR3 region has 14 residues. The CDR3 spells CASSRLERPGELFF. The CDR3 region has the DNA TGTGCCAGCAGCCGACTGGAGAGGCCAGGGGAGCTGTTTTTT. Together with reference TRBV3-1 and TRBJ2-2, the CDR3 gives the full variable domain: DTAVSQTPKYLVTQMGNDKSIKCEQNLGHDTMYWYKQDSKKFLKIMFSYNNKELIINETVPNRFSPKSPDKAHLNLHINSLELGDSAVYFCASSRLERPGELFFGEGSRLTVL.

In the case of this clone: Germline is not matched at one junction end, which may reflect a read error. The chain carries TRBV6-6 and TRBJ1-1; D ambiguous. The CDR3 extends over 15 amino acids. CDR1 and CDR2 (germline): MNHNY, SVGAGI (reference sequence). The CDR3 region is CASIYQTHSRTEAFF. The CDR3 DNA reads TGTGCCAGCATTTACCAGACCCACTCGCGGACTGAAGCTTTCTTT.

The chain couples TRBV5-1 to TRBJ2-7; D is tentatively TRBD1 or TRBD2 (5 bases each). Trimming cost V 0 bases and J 5 bases, with 15 bases left between them. CDR3 length: 15 residues. Germline CDR1 reads SGHRS; CDR2 reads YFSETQ. Here the CDR3 reads CASSLGDLPGHEQYF. The CDR3 DNA is TGCGCCAGCAGCTTGGGGGACCTGCCGGGACACGAGCAGTACTTC.

Sample share makes this clone medium-sized. The sample has other DNA sequences that encode this CDR3 too. This chain links TRBV10-3 with TRBJ1-2; D uncertain. The CDR3 consists of 12 residues. Germline CDR1 ENHRY, CDR2 SYGVKD. With 0 bases removed from V and 14 bases from J, the gap between germline ends came to 13 bases. Here the CDR3 reads CAISESRESDTF. The CDR3 DNA is TGTGCCATCAGTGAGTCGCGAGAGTCCGATACCTTC.

There are many counts of this clone. This chain uses TRBV9 with TRBJ2-5; TRBD2 matches 9 bases. CDR3 length: 16 amino acids. V shed 1 base and J 1 base; nucleotides not matched to a gene: 5. Germline V gene lookup returns CDR1 SGDLS and CDR2 YYNGEE. CDR3 sequence reads: CASSVHPSGAQETQYF. The CDR3 DNA follows: TGTGCCAGCAGCGTACATCCTAGCGGGGCCCAAGAGACCCAGTACTTC.

The chain is built from TRBV20-1 and TRBJ1-2; possibly TRBD1 for D (5 bases). V shed 6 bases and J shed 1 base, with 12 bases lying between them. Germline values: CDR1 DFQATT, CDR2 SNEGSKA (reference sequence). The CDR3 runs to 13 residues. CDR3 in amino acids: CSATGDFNYGYTF. The CDR3 DNA reads TGCAGTGCCACAGGAGACTTTAACTATGGCTACACCTTC.

This clone was observed at least ten times. J is TRBJ1-4 and V is TRBV20-1; 8 bases agree with TRBD1. Germline V CDR1 and CDR2: DFQATT, SNEGSKA (reference sequence). V dropped 0 bases and J dropped 8; count of bases not matched to a gene: 11. This CDR3 is built from 16 residues. The CDR3 loop reads CSARDLGQGAGEKLFF. As DNA, the CDR3 is TGCAGTGCTAGAGATCTCGGCCAGGGGGCGGGGGAAAAACTGTTTTTT.

This chain joins TRBV10-1 and TRBJ1-1; 7 bases are a match to TRBD1. V lost 3 bases, J lost 5 bases, and 6 bases stayed unmatched. The CDR3 extends over 14 amino acids. Germline values: CDR1 WNHNN, CDR2 SYGVQD (reference sequence). The CDR3, as DNA: TGCGCCAGCAGTGACGCCGCAGGGGGGACTGAAGCTTTCTTT. Translation gives CASSDAAGGTEAFF.

Worth noting for this clone: The CDR3 end shows no conserved phenylalanine or tryptophan, and so a read error is likely. This chain uses TRBV7-6 with TRBJ1-6; 8 bases are a match to TRBD1. The CDR3 is 17 residues long. V shed 2 bases and J 0 bases; nucleotides not matched to a gene: 3. Germline V lookup: CDR1 SGHVS, CDR2 FNYEAQ. For the CDR3, the DNA is TGTGCCAGCAGCTTAATGACAGGGGTCTCCTATAATTCACCCCTCCACTTG. Amino acids: CASSLMTGVSYNSPLHL.

This chain uses TRBV27 with TRBJ2-3; 7 bases are a match to TRBD2. CDR3 size: 18 residues. CDR1 and CDR2 from the germline V gene are MNHEY and SMNVEV (reference sequence). V was pared by 0 bases and J by 3 bases, with 12 bases of the junction left unmatched. CDR3 sequence: CASSLSPSGGGGTDTQYF. The CDR3 DNA is TGTGCCAGCAGTTTATCGCCTAGCGGAGGTGGGGGTACAGATACGCAGTATTTT.

CDR3 nucleotides: TGTGCCAGCAGGAACAGGGGAGCGAATTCACCCCTCCACTTT. Translated: CASRNRGANSPLHF. The J gene is TRBJ1-6, the V gene TRBV6-6; 7 nucleotides align to TRBD1. V lost 6 bases, J lost 7 bases, and 6 bases stayed unmatched. This CDR3 comprises 14 residues. Germline CDR1 reads MNHNY; CDR2 reads SVGAGI (reference sequence).

This clone was seen a handful of times. The gene calls are TRBV6-1 and TRBJ2-7; maybe TRBD2 (7 bases). CDR1 is MNHNS and CDR2 is SASEGT in the germline V gene. The CDR3 sequence is 16 residues long. Trimming removed 6 bases from V and 0 bases from J, with 18 bases in between. CDR3 nucleotides: TGTGCCAGCAGCCCACTCCTAGCGGACAGCTCCTACGAGCAGTACTTC. Translating it yields CASSPLLADSSYEQYF.

This chain uses TRBV3-1 with TRBJ2-7; 7 positions match TRBD1. Unmatched junction bases numbered 2, after V lost 4 bases and J lost 2 bases. Per germline, CDR1 LGHDT and CDR2 YNNKEL (reference sequence). This CDR3 has 13 amino acids. This CDR3 is CASSPGTAYEQYF. CDR3 bases: TGTGCCAGCAGCCCCGGGACAGCCTACGAGCAGTACTTC.

Worth noting for this clone: The CDR3 ends on some other residue instead of the conserved phenylalanine or tryptophan, so this is likely a read error. The CDR3 spells CSSWSGHANTGELFL. In nucleotides, the CDR3 is TGTTCCAGCTGGTCGGGGCACGCGAACACCGGGGAGCTGTTTCTT. The genes are TRBV9 and TRBJ2-2, with D perhaps being TRBD1 or TRBD2 (5 bases each). Germline V gene data show CDR1 as SGDLS and CDR2 as YYNGEE. This CDR3 is built from 15 residues.

This clone is medium-sized (0.01 to 0.1%) in the sample. The chain combines TRBV6-1 with TRBJ1-2; D may be TRBD1 (5 bases). Trimming shortened V by 9 bases and J by 6 bases, and 14 bases separated the two germline ends. Germline V gene sequence: CDR1 MNHNS, CDR2 SASEGT. CDR3 size: 12 residues. CDR3 in amino acids: CASVVGGNGYTF. The DNA of the CDR3 is TGTGCCAGTGTTGTCGGGGGTAATGGCTACACCTTC.

There are many counts of this clone. J is TRBJ2-1 and V is TRBV7-3; no clear D. CDR1 and CDR2 (germline): SGHTA, FQGTGA. The V end was cut by 4 bases, the J end by 0 bases, with 10 bases between. The CDR3 contains 15 residues. For the CDR3, the DNA is TGTGCCAGCAGCTCCTCTGGGGACTCCTACAATGAGCAGTTCTTC. It encodes CASSSSGDSYNEQFF.

The V call is TRBV6-1, the J call TRBJ2-1; D tentatively fits TRBD1 or TRBD2 (5 bases each). V was shortened by 7 bases and J by 7 bases, with 11 bases between the two germline ends. Germline CDR1 and CDR2: MNHNS and SASEGT. CDR3 length equals 12 residues. The CDR3 spells CASNDGANEQFF. The CDR3 DNA is TGTGCCAGCAACGACGGGGCGAATGAGCAGTTCTTC.

This clone occurred a few times. No conserved phenylalanine or tryptophan ends this CDR3, so it is likely a read error. The chain recombines TRBV27 with TRBJ1-2; D might be TRBD1 (6 bases). Per the germline V gene, CDR1 is MNHEY and CDR2 is SMNVEV (reference sequence). This CDR3 spans 14 amino acids. The CDR3 DNA is TGTGCCAGCAGTCCCCAGGGGTGGGGCTATGGATACACCATC. Translation gives CASSPQGWGYGYTI.